Following are 18 T cell receptor beta chains from one sample sequenced in a study of CD8 T cells in ankylosing spondylitis. TCRdb called the 5' RACE reads again in MiXCR, with one record for every CDR3 protein. The sample lists about 160,000 distinct CDR3 sequences; around 18% were seen once. Input material: blood, either unsorted or a sorted T cell fraction (not recorded which). These receptors all come from a male donor with ankylosing spondylitis or in good health (not recorded which).

This clonotype has a count of ten or more. The V gene is TRBV5-5, the J gene TRBJ1-1, with D perhaps TRBD1 (5 bases). Germline CDR1 is SGHKS and CDR2 is YYEKEE (reference sequence). The CDR3 totals 15 residues. Trimming cost V 4 bases and J 1 base, with 14 bases left between them. This CDR3 reads CASSPLGRQNTEAFF. The CDR3 DNA reads as TGTGCCAGCAGCCCGTTGGGACGCCAGAACACTGAAGCTTTCTTT.

The chain is built from TRBV7-3 and TRBJ2-2; D gene uncertain. Germline CDR1 reads SGHTA; CDR2 reads FQGTGA. This CDR3 has 13 residues. The V end was cut by 5 bases, the J end by 7 bases, with 11 bases between. The CDR3 sequence is CASSPTSLGELFF. The CDR3 DNA reads TGTGCCAGCAGCCCGACAAGCCTCGGGGAGCTGTTTTTT.

This clonotype came up a few times. This chain connects TRBV2 to TRBJ1-5; no clear D. Germline V lookup: CDR1 SNHLY, CDR2 FYNNEI. The CDR3 is made up of 15 amino acids. V lost 7 bases and J lost 3, with 16 bases in between. In DNA, the CDR3 is TGTGCCAGCAACGAGGATGGGCAACTCAATCAGCCCCAGCATTTT. Residues: CASNEDGQLNQPQHF.

The J gene is TRBJ2-4, the V gene TRBV10-3; 9 bases agree with TRBD2. Germline V gene lookup returns CDR1 ENHRY and CDR2 SYGVKD. Trimming cost V 8 bases and J 6 bases; bases outside gene matches: 2. The CDR3 contains 12 residues. CDR3 nucleotides: TGTGCCATCGGCGGGGGGGGAAACATTCAGTACTTC. It translates to CAIGGGGNIQYF.

This clonotype was observed a handful of times. The rearrangement uses TRBV7-2 and TRBJ1-5; possible D gene TRBD1, 6 bases. Germline CDR1 and CDR2: SGHTA and FQGNSA. The CDR3 runs to 15 residues. Trimming shortened V by 6 bases and J by 0 bases, and 12 bases separated the two germline ends. In DNA form, the CDR3 reads TGTGCCAGCAGATCCGGACAGAATAGCAATCAGCCCCAGCATTTT. Its translation is CASRSGQNSNQPQHF.

The chain employs TRBV10-2 and TRBJ2-7, with 11 bases aligning to TRBD2. The CDR3 is made up of 18 amino acids. The V and J ends lost 2 bases and 0 bases, in that order; junction bases with no gene match: 9. CDR1 and CDR2 (germline): WSHSY, SAAADI. This CDR3 is CASSEPTSGGQSSYEQYF. The CDR3, as DNA: TGCGCCAGCAGTGAGCCTACTAGCGGGGGTCAGAGCTCCTACGAGCAGTACTTC.

The V and J genes are TRBV6-5 and TRBJ2-7; 7 nucleotides agree with TRBD2. Germline V gene data show CDR1 as MNHEY and CDR2 as SVGAGI. V shed 11 bases and J 9 bases; nucleotides not matched to a gene: 13. This CDR3 region has 12 residues. DNA for the CDR3: TGTGCCGTCGCCTCTAGGGAGGGATGGCAGTACTTC. This translates into CAVASREGWQYF.

This clonotype was found many times. The rearrangement links TRBV7-3 to TRBJ2-1; D perhaps matches TRBD2 (6 bases). The CDR3 covers 15 residues. Trimming removed 5 bases at V and 8 bases at J, with 19 bases between. The germline gives CDR1 SGHTA, CDR2 FQGTGA. CDR3: CASSAQSGTLDEQFF. CDR3 DNA sequence: TGTGCCAGCAGCGCCCAGTCCGGGACTCTCGATGAGCAGTTCTTC.

The rearrangement links TRBV29-1 to TRBJ2-3, with TRBD2 matching over 7 bases. Germline CDR1 reads SQVTM; CDR2 reads ANQGSEA. J was trimmed by 5 bases and V by 5 bases; bases with no gene match: 10. The CDR3 spans 14 residues. The CDR3 spells CSVQVAGEGDTQYF. As DNA, the CDR3 is TGCAGCGTTCAGGTTGCGGGAGAGGGAGATACGCAGTATTTT.

This clonotype was seen a few times. The rearrangement links TRBV7-8 to TRBJ2-2, with D possibly being TRBD2 (6 bases). Germline V gene lookup returns CDR1 SGHVS and CDR2 FQNEAQ. CDR3 length: 15 amino acids. Trimming stripped 3 bases from V and 5 bases from J, with 13 bases between. CDR3 in DNA: TGTGCCAGCAGCTTTGGGGGGATCGGGACCGGGGAGCTGTTTTTT. Protein product: CASSFGGIGTGELFF.

This clonotype was counted a few times. The chain joins TRBV7-2 to TRBJ2-7; D unclear. Germline assignment: CDR1 SGHTA and CDR2 FQGNSA. The CDR3 spans 14 residues. Trimming removed 2 bases at V and 0 bases at J, with 8 bases between. The DNA of the CDR3 is TGTGCCAGCAGCTTACGGCAAAACTCCTACGAGCAGTACTTC. This translates into CASSLRQNSYEQYF.

The chain has TRBV7-9 and TRBJ2-3, with 10 bases fitting TRBD2. The V and J ends lost 2 bases and 4 bases, in that order; junction bases with no gene match: 6. Per the germline V gene, CDR1 is SEHNR and CDR2 is FQNEAQ (reference sequence). The CDR3 runs to 16 residues. Here the CDR3 reads CASSLRLAGVSDTQYF. CDR3 DNA: TGTGCCAGCAGCTTAAGGCTAGCGGGAGTGTCAGATACGCAGTATTTT.

This clonotype was observed many times. The chain links TRBV27 to TRBJ1-1; a weak D match, TRBD1 (5 bases). Germline CDR1 reads MNHEY; CDR2 reads SMNVEV (reference sequence). The CDR3 runs 13 residues. The V gene lost 8 bases and the J gene lost 1 base, with 11 bases spanning the gap. The CDR3 coding sequence is TGTGCCAGCGCTGGGGGGGGGAACACTGAAGCTTTCTTT. As protein: CASAGGGNTEAFF.

J is TRBJ2-1 and V is TRBV5-1; D is perhaps TRBD2 (6 bases). The CDR3 spans 16 residues. The V gene lost 0 bases and the J gene lost 1 base, with 11 bases spanning the gap. Germline V gene lookup returns CDR1 SGHRS and CDR2 YFSETQ. The CDR3 loop reads CASSLGDLLSYNEQFF. The CDR3, as DNA: TGCGCCAGCAGCTTGGGGGACTTACTTTCCTACAATGAGCAGTTCTTC.

This clonotype was seen more than once but under ten times. The chain recombines TRBV2 with TRBJ2-1, with D tentatively TRBD2 (6 bases). The germline gives CDR1 SNHLY, CDR2 FYNNEI. The V end was cut by 4 bases, the J end by 8 bases, with 12 bases between. The CDR3 has 13 residues. The CDR3 region is CASSGLGFDEQFF. The CDR3 nucleotides are TGTGCCAGCAGTGGACTAGGTTTCGATGAGCAGTTCTTC.

In this sample, this clonotype turned up many times. The chain joins TRBV20-1 to TRBJ1-6; 7 bases fit TRBD1. Trimming removed 0 bases from V and 7 bases from J; junction bases left unmatched: 9. CDR1 and CDR2 (germline): DFQATT, SNEGSKA (reference sequence). The CDR3 has 16 amino acids. Here the CDR3 DNA reads TGCAGTGCTAGAGAGGTCACCGGGACAGCGAATTCACCCCTCCACTTT. It yields the protein CSAREVTGTANSPLHF.

The sample holds many counts of this clonotype. The chain joins TRBV15 to TRBJ2-1; TRBD2 might be the D (6 bases). There are 13 residues in the CDR3. V was trimmed by 5 bases and J by 9 bases, leaving 14 bases between them. Germline CDR1 LNHNV, CDR2 YYDKDF (reference sequence). The chain's CDR3 is CATSLARFSEQFF. Written as DNA, the CDR3 is TGTGCCACCAGCCTAGCGAGGTTCAGTGAGCAGTTCTTC.

Many counts were recorded for this clonotype. The chain combines TRBV24-1 with TRBJ1-5; D gene unclear. V was cut by 3 bases and J by 3 bases, with 11 bases left in between. The CDR3 is made up of 15 amino acids. Germline V gene data show CDR1 as KGHDR and CDR2 as SFDVKD. For the CDR3, the DNA is TGTGCCACCAGTGATGGCCGGCGCCCCAATCAGCCCCAGCATTTT. Amino acids: CATSDGRRPNQPQHF.